The 22 T cell receptor beta chains given below trace back to one sample, sequenced in a study of radiation and T cells in renal cell carcinoma. As for time point: blood 4 weeks post-SBRT, at nephrectomy. Treatment here: 15 Gy SBRT to primary tumor, nephrectomy 4 weeks later. Some clones are missing from TCRdb's copy, which holds only in-frame ones; the method was immunoSEQ multiplex PCR. Of over 90,000 clones in the sample, 84% were seen once. Material: blood, obtained from a patient whose treatment included radiotherapy and nephrectomy. These receptors were obtained from a man aged 60-69 years with renal cell carcinoma.

The chain recombines TRBV7-2 with TRBJ2-3; 7 positions match TRBD2. Germline trimming cut 6 bases from V and 9 bases from J; bases unmatched to any gene: 3. The CDR3 sequence is 11 residues long. The germline V gene has CDR1 SGHTA and CDR2 FQGNSA. Here the CDR3 DNA reads TGTGCCAGCAGGGGGGGGTTAACGCAGTATTTT. Translation gives CASRGGLTQYF. Filled out from reference TRBV7-2 and TRBJ2-3, the complete variable domain reads GAGVSQSPSNKVTEKGKDVELRCDPISGHTALYWYRQSLGQGLEFLIYFQGNSAPDKSGLPSDRFSAERTGGSVSTLTIQRTQQEDSAVYLCASRGGLTQYFGPGTRLTVL.

The chain links TRBV6-5 to TRBJ2-7; TRBD1 agrees at 9 bases. CDR1 MNHEY and CDR2 SVGAGI come from the germline V gene. The CDR3 length is 13 residues. V was clipped by 5 bases and J by 2 bases; unmatched bases: 1. The CDR3 region has the DNA TGTGCCAGCAGTCGGACAGGGGCCTACGAGCAGTACTTC. Its protein product is CASSRTGAYEQYF.

The V gene is TRBV11-2, the J gene TRBJ2-1; the D gene is possibly TRBD1 (5 bases). Trimming shortened V by 8 bases and J by 9 bases, and 14 bases separated the two germline ends. CDR1 is SGHAT, CDR2 FQNNGV, per germline. This CDR3 is built from 12 residues. The CDR3 is CASVQDQGEQFF. For the CDR3, the DNA is TGTGCCAGCGTCCAAGATCAGGGTGAGCAGTTCTTC.

The rearrangement uses TRBV4-2 and TRBJ2-3; perhaps TRBD2 as D (6 bases). CDR3 length equals 14 residues. With 2 bases removed from V and 2 bases from J, the gap between germline ends came to 8 bases. Germline V gene sequence: CDR1 LGHNA, CDR2 YNFKEQ. DNA of the CDR3: TGTGCCAGCAGCCAACGCGGGGCCACAGATACGCAGTATTTT. Its protein is CASSQRGATDTQYF.

V and J are TRBV27 and TRBJ1-3; D is possibly TRBD1 (6 bases). This CDR3 contains 13 residues. Trimming took 5 bases from V and 4 from J, leaving 9 bases between them. Germline V gene data show CDR1 as MNHEY and CDR2 as SMNVEV (reference sequence). The CDR3 DNA sequence: TGTGCCAGCAGTACAGGGTGGGGAAACACCATATATTTT. This codes for CASSTGWGNTIYF.

The V and J genes are TRBV5-6 and TRBJ1-2, with 8 bases matching TRBD1. Germline V gene data show CDR1 as SGHDT and CDR2 as YYEEEE. With V trimmed by 4 bases and J by 6 bases, 14 bases remained unmatched. The CDR3 has 16 amino acids. The CDR3 DNA reads as TGTGCCAGCAGCCTAAGCGCCAGGGGGCGCTTGGATGGCTACACCTTC. Its translation: CASSLSARGRLDGYTF. Variable domain in full (rest from reference TRBV5-6 and TRBJ1-2): DAGVTQSPTHLIKTRGQQVTLRCSPKSGHDTVSWYQQALGQGPQFIFQYYEEEERQRGNFPDRFSGHQFPNYSSELNVNALLLGDSALYLCASSLSARGRLDGYTFGSGTRLTVV.

This clone has more than one count but fewer than ten. V and J are TRBV5-4 and TRBJ2-5; no reliable D call. CDR3 length: 13 residues. CDR1 is SGHNT, CDR2 YYREEE, per germline (reference sequence). V lost 0 bases and J 2 bases, leaving 5 bases between the germline ends. The CDR3 region is CASSLARQETQYF. CDR3 bases: TGTGCCAGCAGCTTGGCACGACAAGAGACCCAGTACTTC.

The V and J genes are TRBV5-6 and TRBJ2-7; 12 nucleotides align to TRBD1. The CDR3 extends over 14 amino acids. Trimming cost V 4 bases and J 6 bases; bases outside gene matches: 5. Germline V gene lookup returns CDR1 SGHDT and CDR2 YYEEEE. The CDR3 is CASSPGQGAREQYF. CDR3 DNA sequence: TGTGCCAGCAGCCCGGGACAGGGGGCCCGCGAGCAGTACTTC.

V is TRBV7-9 and J is TRBJ2-7, with D unresolved. Germline V CDR1 and CDR2: SEHNR, FQNEAQ (reference sequence). V lost 3 bases and J 2 bases, leaving 14 bases between the germline ends. The CDR3 has 15 amino acids. The CDR3 coding sequence is TGTGCCAGCAGCTTCTCCGCATCGAGCCCCTACGAGCAGTACTTC. Its translation is CASSFSASSPYEQYF.

J is TRBJ2-5 and V is TRBV20-1; TRBD1 might be the D (6 bases). Trimming pared 5 bases from V and 2 bases from J, leaving 6 bases between. CDR1 is DFQATT, CDR2 SNEGSKA, per germline (reference sequence). The CDR3 spans 11 residues. The CDR3 spells CSAQGQETQYF. For the CDR3, the DNA is TGCAGTGCTCAGGGGCAAGAGACCCAGTACTTC.

The chain carries TRBV5-8 and TRBJ1-1, with TRBD1 matching over 9 bases. The CDR3 is 14 amino acids. The junction had 4 bases not matched to a gene; V was cut back by 0 bases and J by 7 bases. Per the germline V gene, CDR1 is SGHTS and CDR2 is YDEGEE. CDR3 nucleotide sequence: TGTGCCAGCAGCTTGGAGGGACAGGGATTTGAAGCTTTCTTT. It yields the protein CASSLEGQGFEAFF. Drawing the rest from reference TRBV5-8 and TRBJ1-1, the complete variable domain is EAGVTQSPTHLIKTRGQQATLRCSPISGHTSVYWYQQALGLGLQFLLWYDEGEERNRGNFPPRFSGRQFPNYSSELNVNALELEDSALYLCASSLEGQGFEAFFGQGTRLTVV.

The chain is built from TRBV4-1 and TRBJ2-3, with D unclear. The CDR3 runs to 15 residues. CDR1 is MGHRA and CDR2 is YSYEKL in the germline V gene. V shed 2 bases and J shed 5 bases, with 14 bases lying between them. CDR3 residues: CASSQLGLGGDTQYF. The CDR3 DNA reads TGCGCCAGCAGCCAATTGGGCCTTGGTGGAGATACGCAGTATTTT.

This clone was seen only once. This rearrangement joins TRBV28 to TRBJ2-1, with D possibly being TRBD2 (6 bases). The length of the CDR3 is 13 residues. Trimming took off 7 bases at V and 7 bases at J, with 14 bases between the two ends. Germline V gene lookup returns CDR1 MDHEN and CDR2 SYDVKM. CDR3 sequence reads: CASKPGTWNEQFF. In DNA form, the CDR3 reads TGTGCCAGCAAACCCGGGACTTGGAATGAGCAGTTCTTC.

The chain couples TRBV18 to TRBJ1-2; 7 bases agree with TRBD1. Germline V CDR1 and CDR2: KGHSH, LQKENI. Trimming removed 3 bases from V and 0 bases from J; junction bases left unmatched: 7. This CDR3 is 16 amino acids long. The CDR3 DNA follows: TGTGCCAGCTCACCTGTCCGGGACAGCTCTAACTATGGCTACACCTTC. This encodes CASSPVRDSSNYGYTF. Drawing the rest from reference TRBV18 and TRBJ1-2, the complete variable domain is NAGVMQNPRHLVRRRGQEARLRCSPMKGHSHVYWYRQLPEEGLKFMVYLQKENIIDESGMPKERFSAEFPKEGPSILRIQQVVRGDSAAYFCASSPVRDSSNYGYTFGSGTRLTVV.

The chain couples TRBV5-6 to TRBJ2-7, with 8 bases lining up with TRBD2. The junction had 16 bases not matched to a gene; V was cut back by 3 bases and J by 5 bases. The CDR3 length is 17 residues. Germline loops: CDR1 SGHDT, CDR2 YYEEEE. The CDR3 reads CASSSAGAGGTSHEQYF. The CDR3 DNA sequence: TGTGCCAGCAGCTCGGCGGGCGCGGGGGGCACCTCTCACGAGCAGTACTTC.

The chain employs TRBV7-9 and TRBJ2-2; D is unclear. Per germline, CDR1 SEHNR and CDR2 FQNEAQ (reference sequence). Trimming stripped 0 bases from V and 2 bases from J, with 4 bases between. This CDR3 comprises 14 residues. The CDR3 here is CASSLAGNTGELFF. CDR3 coding DNA: TGTGCCAGCAGCTTAGCGGGTAACACCGGGGAGCTGTTTTTT.

In this sample, this clone turned up a few times. The genes are TRBV14 and TRBJ1-2; tentatively, D is TRBD1 (5 bases). The CDR3 has 15 amino acids. The V gene's germline CDR1 is SGHDN and CDR2 FVKESK. V was pared by 1 base and J by 4 bases, with 13 bases between. The chain's CDR3 is CASSQGRGGGYGYTF. The CDR3 nucleotides are TGTGCCAGCAGCCAAGGGAGGGGAGGAGGCTATGGCTACACCTTC.

The chain couples TRBV7-8 to TRBJ1-3; maybe TRBD1 (6 bases). With 5 bases removed from V and 0 bases from J, the gap between germline ends came to 17 bases. This CDR3 has 17 amino acids. Per the germline V gene, CDR1 is SGHVS and CDR2 is FQNEAQ. CDR3: CASSLRTAILSGNTIYF. The CDR3 nucleotides are TGTGCCAGCAGCCTCAGGACAGCGATCCTCTCTGGAAACACCATATATTTT.

This clone appeared a few times. The chain recombines TRBV29-1 with TRBJ1-3; D is ambiguous. The CDR3 loop spans 14 amino acids. Between the trimmed V and J ends, which lost 4 bases and 0 bases, there was a span of 10 bases. The germline gives CDR1 SQVTM, CDR2 ANQGSEA. The CDR3 sequence: CSVVDGSSGNTIYF. DNA of the CDR3: TGCAGCGTTGTAGACGGCAGCTCTGGAAACACCATATATTTT. Full variable domain (outside the CDR3, taken from reference TRBV29-1 and TRBJ1-3): SAVISQKPSRDICQRGTSLTIQCQVDSQVTMMFWYRQQPGQSLTLIATANQGSEATYESGFVIDKFPISRPNLTFSTLTVSNMSPEDSSIYLCSVVDGSSGNTIYFGEGSWLTVV.

This chain joins TRBV12-5 and TRBJ2-1, with D unresolved. CDR3 length equals 13 residues. The ends were cut back, 1 base at V and 9 bases at J, with 10 bases in the middle. Germline CDR1 and CDR2: LGHNT and FRNRAP. For the CDR3, the DNA is TGTGCTAGTGGTTTGGAAGAGCGAGGTGAGCAGTTCTTC. Its protein is CASGLEERGEQFF.

This clone showed up many times. The V and J genes are TRBV7-2 and TRBJ1-3; a possible D gene is TRBD1 (6 bases). Trimming shortened V by 0 bases and J by 4 bases, and 7 bases separated the two germline ends. CDR1 and CDR2 from the germline V gene are SGHTA and FQGNSA. The CDR3 loop spans 14 amino acids. CDR3 DNA: TGTGCCAGCAGCTTAGCAGGGGGGGGAAACACCATATATTTT. Its protein is CASSLAGGGNTIYF.

The chain uses TRBV28 and TRBJ1-3; D is undetermined. Deletions cut 5 bases from V and 1 base from J, with 24 bases between. This CDR3 region has 19 residues. Germline lookup yields CDR1 MDHEN and CDR2 SYDVKM. The CDR3 DNA follows: TGTGCCAGCAGTCTCCGGTTGACCTCGGTATTCGGTTCTGGAAACACCATATATTTT. It is translated as CASSLRLTSVFGSGNTIYF.